This is a list of T cell receptor beta chains from one sample in a study of blood T cell repertoires in COVID-19. Clones were sequenced by immunoSEQ multiplex PCR, and TCRdb holds only the in-frame ones, with some missing. The table lists around 480,000 clones, around 87% of them singletons. Sequenced input: PBMCs or T cells enriched from blood (not recorded which). Receptors originate from a woman aged 18-35 years who had recovered from COVID-19. CDR3s include the opening cysteine and the closing phenylalanine or tryptophan. Each record gives: V gene, J gene, clone size, D gene, CDR3 DNA, CDR3 protein. The D gene is left open where the match is weak. Some rows mark clone size as missing; the rest say once, few, many or name a class of expanded clone.

V: TRBV9
J: TRBJ2-3
size: .
D: TRBD2
DNA: TGTGCCAGCAGCGTAGGCGGCGGGGGGACTACTGTGGGTACGCAGTATTTT
CDR3: CASSVGGGGTTVGTQYF

V: TRBV15
J: TRBJ1-4
size: .
D: TRBD1
DNA: TGTGCCACCAGCAGATTCTCAGGGACAGGGGGTGAAAAACTGTTTTTT
CDR3: CATSRFSGTGGEKLFF

V: TRBV21-1
J: TRBJ1-5
size: .
D: .
DNA: TGTGCCAGGAGACAGGGGGCGCTAAGGCAGCCCCAGCATTTT
CDR3: CARRQGALRQPQHF

V: TRBV10-1
J: TRBJ2-1
size: once
D: .
DNA: TGCGCCAGCAGTGATGCGGAGGGGCAGTTCTTC
CDR3: CASSDAEGQFF

V: TRBV9
J: TRBJ2-3
size: .
D: TRBD2
DNA: TGTGCCAGCAGCGTAGCTACGGCTAGCGGGGACCTCACAGATACGCAGTATTTT
CDR3: CASSVATASGDLTDTQYF

V: TRBV11-2
J: TRBJ1-2
size: .
D: .
DNA: TGTGCCAGCAGCTTATACGGGTCCATAGACTATGGCTACACCTTC
CDR3: CASSLYGSIDYGYTF

V: TRBV6-5
J: TRBJ2-5
size: .
D: .
DNA: TGTGCCAGCAGTTTGCCGGCATCGAGGGAGACCCAGTACTTC
CDR3: CASSLPASRETQYF

V: TRBV5-1
J: TRBJ2-2
size: .
D: .
DNA: TGCGCCAGCAGCCCGGGTGGTTCGACAGGCAGGTTGGTCGGGGAGCTGTTTTTT
CDR3: CASSPGGSTGRLVGELFF

V: TRBV11-2
J: TRBJ2-5
size: .
D: .
DNA: TGTGCCAGCAGCCCCCCCCGGGTGGCCCAGTACTTC
CDR3: CASSPPRVAQYF

V: TRBV7-2
J: TRBJ2-1
size: few
D: TRBD1
DNA: TGTGCCAGCAGCAGACCAGGGGGCTCTAGCTCCTACAATGAGCAGTTCTTC
CDR3: CASSRPGGSSSYNEQFF

V: TRBV4-1
J: TRBJ1-2
size: once
D: TRBD1
DNA: TGCGCCAGCAGCCAAGCCCCGACAGGGGAGTATGGCTACACCTTC
CDR3: CASSQAPTGEYGYTF

V: TRBV7-2
J: TRBJ2-7
size: .
D: TRBD1
DNA: TGTGCCAGCAGCTTAGCAACAGGGGGGTACGAGCAGTACTTC
CDR3: CASSLATGGYEQYF

V: TRBV7-2
J: TRBJ2-1
size: .
D: .
DNA: TGTGCCAGCAGTTCGGGACTCCAATACAATGAGCAGTTCTTC
CDR3: CASSSGLQYNEQFF

V: TRBV27
J: TRBJ2-7
size: .
D: .
DNA: TGTGCCAGCAGTTTAACCGGGGCCTACGAGCAGTACTTC
CDR3: CASSLTGAYEQYF

V: TRBV6-5
J: TRBJ2-7
size: .
D: .
DNA: TGTGCCCTCGGTATTGGGGGCTTTGATTTTAACGAGCAGTACTTC
CDR3: CALGIGGFDFNEQYF

V: TRBV7-8
J: TRBJ2-3
size: .
D: TRBD2
DNA: TGTGCCAGCAGCTTAACCCCACCGGGACTAGCGTCTGGTACGCAGTATTTT
CDR3: CASSLTPPGLASGTQYF

V: TRBV29-1
J: TRBJ1-1
size: .
D: .
DNA: TGCAGCGTTGAAGGACTCATGAACACTGAAGCTTTCTTT
CDR3: CSVEGLMNTEAFF

V: TRBV24-1
J: TRBJ2-3
size: .
D: TRBD1
DNA: TGTGCCACCAGACAGGGGGCCACAGATACGCAGTATTTT
CDR3: CATRQGATDTQYF

V: TRBV3-1/TRBV3-2
J: TRBJ1-3
size: .
D: .
DNA: TGTGCCAGCAGAGATTCCTTGACAGCTGGAAACACCATATATTTT
CDR3: CASRDSLTAGNTIYF

V: TRBV5-5
J: TRBJ2-3
size: .
D: TRBD2
DNA: TGTGCCAGCATCTTCTTAGCGGGGGGGCCAGATACGCAGTATTTT
CDR3: CASIFLAGGPDTQYF

V: TRBV3-1/TRBV3-2
J: TRBJ2-3
size: .
D: .
DNA: TGTGCCAGCAGCCAAGATTGGACTTCCGATACGCAGTATTTT
CDR3: CASSQDWTSDTQYF

V: TRBV5-1
J: TRBJ1-1
size: .
D: .
DNA: TGCGCCAGCAGCTTGACGGGGGTAGCAACTGAAGCTTTCTTT
CDR3: CASSLTGVATEAFF

V: TRBV30
J: TRBJ1-2
size: .
D: TRBD1
DNA: TGTGGTGGGACAGTCAGGGGGCATGGCTACACCTTC
CDR3: CGGTVRGHGYTF

V: TRBV30
J: TRBJ1-1
size: .
D: .
DNA: TGTGCCTGGAGTGACCCCGAGGAACGGGCTTTCTTT
CDR3: CAWSDPEERAFF

V: TRBV12-3/TRBV12-4
J: TRBJ2-2
size: .
D: .
DNA: TGTGCCAGCAGTCCTAACACCGGGGAGCTGTTTTTT
CDR3: CASSPNTGELFF

V: TRBV2
J: TRBJ2-1
size: .
D: .
DNA: TGTGCCAGCAGTGAGTGGCGGGGGCGAGACTACAATGAGCAGTTCTTC
CDR3: CASSEWRGRDYNEQFF

V: TRBV28
J: TRBJ2-3
size: .
D: TRBD2
DNA: TGTGCCAGCAGTCCTACGACTAGCGGGAAACTCACAGATACGCAGTATTTT
CDR3: CASSPTTSGKLTDTQYF

V: TRBV28
J: TRBJ1-1
size: .
D: TRBD1
DNA: TGTGCCAGCATCACACCGGGACAGGGGGATATGAACACTGAAGCTTTCTTT
CDR3: CASITPGQGDMNTEAFF

V: TRBV5-1
J: TRBJ2-5
size: .
D: TRBD2
DNA: TGCGCCAGCAGCTTGGCCTCGGCTAGCGGGCAAGAGACCCAGTACTTC
CDR3: CASSLASASGQETQYF

V: TRBV6-5
J: TRBJ1-5
size: .
D: TRBD1
DNA: TGTGCCAGCAGAAGGGACAGGGAAGGCAATCAGCCCCAGCATTTT
CDR3: CASRRDREGNQPQHF

V: TRBV6-2/TRBV6-3
J: TRBJ2-7
size: .
D: TRBD2
DNA: TGTGCCAGCAGTTGGACTAGCGGGAGCTCCTACGAGCAGTACTTC
CDR3: CASSWTSGSSYEQYF

V: TRBV6-5
J: TRBJ1-1
size: .
D: .
DNA: TGTGCCAGCAGTTACACAGGACAGAACACTGAAGCTTTCTTT
CDR3: CASSYTGQNTEAFF

V: TRBV6-2/TRBV6-3
J: TRBJ1-1
size: .
D: .
DNA: TGTGCCAGCAGTTGGGGGGAGGGCACTGAAGCTTTCTTT
CDR3: CASSWGEGTEAFF

V: TRBV2
J: TRBJ1-3
size: once
D: TRBD1
DNA: TGTGCCAGCAGTCGACAGGGGAATGGAAACACCATATATTTT
CDR3: CASSRQGNGNTIYF

V: TRBV6-5
J: TRBJ1-4
size: .
D: TRBD1
DNA: TGTGCCAGCAGTTACTGGGTCCGGGACAGTAAACTGTTTTTT
CDR3: CASSYWVRDSKLFF

V: TRBV30
J: TRBJ1-6
size: .
D: .
DNA: TGTGCCTGGAGTAGGGGACACGTCGAGGGTAATTCACCCCTCCACTTT
CDR3: CAWSRGHVEGNSPLHF

V: TRBV30
J: TRBJ1-5
size: .
D: .
DNA: TGTGCCTGGAGTGGGGGAGAGCATAGCAATCAGCCCCAGCATTTT
CDR3: CAWSGGEHSNQPQHF

V: TRBV30
J: TRBJ1-5
size: .
D: .
DNA: TGTGCCTGGAGTTCGGGGGGCAGTCAGCCCCAGCATTTT
CDR3: CAWSSGGSQPQHF

V: TRBV6-1
J: TRBJ2-5
size: .
D: .
DNA: TGTGCCAGCAGTGAAGCGCCCTCCCTCCTCGGCAGGGGCGAGGGCAATAGCGACTTC
CDR3: CASSEAPSLLGRGEGNSDF

V: TRBV6-5
J: TRBJ2-3
size: .
D: .
DNA: TGTGCCAGCAGACCTTACACGGGGGTGTTCGATACGCAGTATTTT
CDR3: CASRPYTGVFDTQYF

V: TRBV4-1
J: TRBJ2-1
size: .
D: TRBD1
DNA: TGCGCCAGCAGCCAAGGTCCAGGGGGCTCCTACAATGAGCAGTTCTTC
CDR3: CASSQGPGGSYNEQFF

V: TRBV5-4
J: TRBJ2-7
size: .
D: TRBD1
DNA: TGTGCCAGCAGCTTGGCCTCAGGGGGCGAGCAGTACTTC
CDR3: CASSLASGGEQYF

V: TRBV28
J: TRBJ1-1
size: .
D: .
DNA: TGTGCCAGCACGGGGATATCTGAAGCTTTCTTT
CDR3: CASTGISEAFF

V: TRBV6-5
J: TRBJ1-2
size: .
D: .
DNA: TGTGCCAGCACCTATTCCTGGGATTCGGGGGGCTACACCTTC
CDR3: CASTYSWDSGGYTF

V: TRBV5-5
J: TRBJ1-4
size: .
D: .
DNA: TGTGCCAGCAGCCCTGGAACAGGGTTGGAGGTATCGACTAATGAAAAACTGTTTTTT
CDR3: CASSPGTGLEVSTNEKLFF

V: TRBV7-9
J: TRBJ2-3
size: .
D: .
DNA: TGTGCCAGCAGCACATACACAGATACGCAGTATTTT
CDR3: CASSTYTDTQYF

V: TRBV19
J: TRBJ1-1
size: .
D: .
DNA: TGTGCCAGTAGTATCAAGGGGGTAAGCACTGAAGCTTTCTTT
CDR3: CASSIKGVSTEAFF

V: TRBV30
J: TRBJ2-1
size: .
D: TRBD2
DNA: TGTGCCTGGCAGGAAGCGGGGGGGCCGAATGAGCAGTTCTTC
CDR3: CAWQEAGGPNEQFF